This T cell receptor (beta chain) stems from a study of T cell responses to AZD1222 COVID-19 vaccine. Study-wide findings and caveats: A reported finding is that nearly half of spike-specific TCRs target unmutated variant regions. Vaccination with two AZD1222 doses was followed by a rise in Spike-specific TCR breadth and depth.

The repertoire was sequenced with immunoSEQ multiplex PCR; TCRdb's copy has only in-frame clones and lacks some. The sample holds 95,000 to 150,000 clones, 92% seen once. About this clone: Its matching antigen is unknown.

Germline CDR1 and CDR2: SGHNT and YYREEE (reference sequence). There are 14 residues in the CDR3. V gave up 4 bases and J gave up 9 bases; unmatched junction bases: 7. The sequenced sample was peripheral blood, obtained on day 0 of AZD1222 vaccination. The receptor's source is an adult in good health. V is TRBV5-4 and J is TRBJ1-6, with 7 positions matching TRBD1. In DNA form, the CDR3 reads TGTGCCAGCAGCCCAGGGGGGGCGAGTTCACCCCTCCACTTT. Protein: CASSPGGASSPLHF.